This record looks at one T cell receptor beta chain sequence and its context. The sample is drawn from a study of shared clonotypes between healthy human individuals. Study overall: Donors had three CD4 naive, three CD4 memory, two CD8 naive and one CD8 memory plate apiece.

The ends were cut back, 4 bases at V and 8 bases at J, with 15 bases in the middle. Germline-derived CDR1 and CDR2 are SGHNT and YYREEE (reference sequence). This CDR3 has 13 amino acids. Some clones are missing from TCRdb's copy, which holds only in-frame ones; the method was immunoSEQ multiplex PCR. The sample gives approximately 1,500,000 clones, 95% to 99% of which show up once; roughly 0.45% is in the top ten. The sequence was obtained from a man aged 25 to 40 in good health. Sequencing was performed on naive CD4+ T cells sorted from blood. Noted subset: CD45RA+ positively selected. V is TRBV5-4 and J is TRBJ1-1, with D possibly matching TRBD1 (5 bases). The CDR3 DNA follows: TGTGCCAGCAGCGGGGGACTAGGGGTCGAAGCTTTCTTT. Translating gives CASSGGLGVEAFF.